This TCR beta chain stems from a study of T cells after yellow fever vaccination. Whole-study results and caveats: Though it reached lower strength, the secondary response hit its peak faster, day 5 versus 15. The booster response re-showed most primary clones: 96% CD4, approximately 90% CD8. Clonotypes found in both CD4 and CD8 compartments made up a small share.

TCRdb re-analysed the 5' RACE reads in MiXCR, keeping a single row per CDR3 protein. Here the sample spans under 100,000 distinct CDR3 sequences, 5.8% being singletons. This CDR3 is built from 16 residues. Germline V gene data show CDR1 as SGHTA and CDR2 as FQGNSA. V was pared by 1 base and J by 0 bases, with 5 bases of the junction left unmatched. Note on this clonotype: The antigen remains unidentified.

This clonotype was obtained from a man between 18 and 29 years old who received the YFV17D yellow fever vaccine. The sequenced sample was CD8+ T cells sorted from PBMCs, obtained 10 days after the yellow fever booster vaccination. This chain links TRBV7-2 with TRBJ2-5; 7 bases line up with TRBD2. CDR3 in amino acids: CASSLDGGGYQETQYF. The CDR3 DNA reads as TGTGCCAGCAGCTTAGATGGGGGGGGGTACCAAGAGACCCAGTACTTC.